The clone carrying this TCR beta chain occurred a few times. The source of the sample is a study of blood T cells in healthy people across ages. Primers used in a second PCR of roughly 7 to 12 cycles were a sample-barcoded 5' primer and a J-beta primer mix. MiXCR, run by TCRdb on the 5' RACE reads, gives a single entry per CDR3 protein. Of approximately 780,000 distinct CDR3 sequences listed, more than 25% are singletons. Trimming removed 6 bases from V and 1 base from J, with 9 bases in between. The CDR3 spans 13 residues. The germline V gene has CDR1 MNHNS and CDR2 SASEGT. These data also featured in a second study, about T cells of mothers and their children.

The sequencing sample was made of blood. This chain joins TRBV6-1 and TRBJ1-1, with D possibly being TRBD1 (6 bases). This sequence originates from a boy aged 5-17 years in good health. Here the CDR3 DNA reads TGTGCCAGCAGCGTCAGGGGGAACACTGAAGCTTTCTTT. Residues: CASSVRGNTEAFF.